The clone carrying this TCR beta chain was seen only a few times. Its specificity is unknown. The CDR3 is 14 residues long. V lost 3 bases and J 7 bases, leaving 10 bases between the germline ends. CDR1 and CDR2 (germline): MNHEY, SMNVEV (reference sequence). The data were obtained in a study of beta chain features in type 1 diabetes. Overall study findings and caveats: Type 1 diabetes patients showed a moderate but significant shortening of TCRB CDR3s in all four CD4+ subsets. Naive, central memory and Treg TCRB repertoires appeared more alike in patients than in healthy donors.

The study reverse transcribed the entire isolated RNA, so it sequenced expressed TCRB transcripts. Sequenced naive, central memory and regulatory T cell samples produced an average of about 3.57 million reads. Profiled with immunoSEQ multiplex PCR; TCRdb holds only in-frame clones, not every one. This repertoire shows some 270,000 clones, around 9.9% found once; its top ten account for more than 0.015%. The clonotype originates from a man younger than 40 with type 1 diabetes. The sequenced material came from naive CD4+ T cells from blood. The V gene is TRBV27, the J gene TRBJ1-6; TRBD1 might be the D (5 bases). The CDR3 reads CASSFDSKNSPLHF. The CDR3, as DNA: TGTGCCAGCAGTTTTGACAGTAAGAATTCACCCCTCCACTTT.